This TCR beta chain was recorded in a study of T cell repertoires in cytomegalovirus infection. Overall study context: From public TCR beta signatures came an indication of both CMV infection and matching HLA type. Study results and caveats: It was HLA-C-restricted CMV-specific TCR beta clonotypes that dominated the response ex vivo.

For this clonotype: Its antigen remains unidentified.

Via MiXCR, TCRdb re-called the reads, giving one row per CDR3 protein. The sample has about half a million distinct CDR3 sequences; around 30% are singletons. This CDR3 has 17 residues. V was clipped by 7 bases and J by 1 base; unmatched bases: 8. Sequences were derived from cultured PBMCs, sampled from culture after CMV antigen stimulation. The chain couples TRBV12-3 or TRBV12-4 to TRBJ2-3; 13 nucleotides line up with TRBD2. The TCR was taken from a human donor in good health (CMV status not recorded). Some clones in this sample may be carry-over from other donors' samples. CDR3 sequence (DNA): TGTGCCAGCATACCCCTCGGGACTAGCGGGGGCACAGATACGCAGTATTTT. It translates to CASIPLGTSGGTDTQYF.